This T cell receptor beta chain was identified during a study of blood T cell repertoires in COVID-19. V was pared by 2 bases and J by 5 bases, with 8 bases of the junction left unmatched. CDR1 and CDR2 from the germline V gene are SGHVS and FNYEAQ. The CDR3 extends over 15 amino acids. Per the original methods: Reference gene primer amplification gave nucleated cell count estimates. Some clones are missing from TCRdb's copy, which holds only in-frame ones; the method was immunoSEQ multiplex PCR. V, J and clone size derive from that table, while D and trimming were established from the DNA sequence. Of roughly 60,000 clones listed, 70% to 90% are singletons.

The sequence was obtained from a human donor in a cohort sampled during active COVID-19. The material sequenced was peripheral blood. The V gene is TRBV7-6, the J gene TRBJ2-5; TRBD2 agrees at 7 bases. This CDR3 reads CASSLPRVGGETQYF. In DNA, the CDR3 is TGTGCCAGCAGCTTACCCAGGGTCGGGGGGGAGACCCAGTACTTC.